This TCR beta chain was obtained from a study of patients and donors after allogeneic stem cell transplantation. This clonotype occurred a few times. TCRdb ran MiXCR on the RT-PCR reads and lists one entry per CDR3 protein. The table has about 90,000 distinct CDR3 sequences, roughly 50% seen once. The source material was blood, either unsorted or a sorted T cell fraction (not recorded which). The source is a human donor who was either an allogeneic HSCT recipient or a stem cell or donor lymphocyte infusion donor (not recorded which). It is not recorded whose cells these are; they may come from a transplant donor.

The CDR3 coding sequence is TGCAGTGCTAGGGACCCTAATTCGATTAACTATGGCTACACCTTC. The encoded protein is CSARDPNSINYGYTF. This rearrangement joins TRBV20-1 to TRBJ1-2; the D is unclear. The CDR3 is 15 amino acids. In germline, CDR1 is DFQATT, CDR2 SNEGSKA (reference sequence). The germline V and J ends were trimmed by 3 bases and 1 base, with 15 bases remaining between them.